The entry that follows covers one T cell receptor beta chain sequence. Its antigen is still unknown. Sequenced by immunoSEQ multiplex PCR; TCRdb stores in-frame clones only, minus some. Counted here are about 19,000 clones, around 81% occurring once; the ten biggest clones make up 9% to 9.5%. Regarding time point: 4-8 weeks after completion of therapy. The CDR3 spans 19 residues. V was cut by 5 bases and J by 7 bases, with 30 bases left in between. In germline, CDR1 is LNHNV, CDR2 YYDKDF (reference sequence). This sample is drawn from a study of T cell therapy after organ transplantation. In the study overall: Patients received a median of 1.92 x 10^8 CMV-specific T cells over 2 to 6 infusions. Findings and caveats of the study: In nonresponders, large pretherapy expansions changed minimally after therapy. Endogenous clonotypes not in therapy products appeared after therapy alongside transferred ones. Concurrent antirejection and antiviral drugs remain unassessed confounders.

This chain links TRBV15 with TRBJ1-5; D possibly corresponds to TRBD1 (6 bases). Sequenced here: CD8+ T cells from blood, sampled after autologous CMV-specific T cell therapy. The sequence derives from a human patient who had received a solid organ transplant and had CMV disease. Some of the T cells might come from the graft donor. This chain's CDR3 is CATSSGGPGELLVWQPQHF. CDR3 DNA: TGTGCCACCAGCTCGGGAGGGCCAGGGGAACTATTGGTGTGGCAGCCCCAGCATTTT. Full variable domain (rest looked up from reference TRBV15 and TRBJ1-5): DAMVIQNPRYQVTQFGKPVTLSCSQTLNHNVMYWYQQKSSQAPKLLFHYYDKDFNNEADTPDNFQSRRPNTSFCFLDIRSPGLGDTAMYLCATSSGGPGELLVWQPQHFGDGTRLSIL.